Presented here are 25 T cell receptor beta chains from one specimen sequenced in a study of post-analysis software for immune sequencing data. Whole-study findings and limits: Elevated frequency relative to controls characterized 4 or 5 TRBV segments in patients, TRBV5-6, TRBV5-1 and TRBV20-1 among them.

The antigens these receptors bind are not known. Unique molecular identifiers tagged the TCR beta cDNA libraries. TCRdb fed the PCR reads into MiXCR, producing one record per CDR3 protein. The table records about 770,000 distinct CDR3 sequences, around 45% of them present only once. Sequenced input: blood. The receptors were sampled from a girl aged 10 to 17 with multiple sclerosis.

This clonotype was found a few times. The V gene is TRBV12-3 or TRBV12-4, the J gene TRBJ1-4, with D possibly TRBD1 on 6 matching bases. This CDR3 has 15 amino acids. Trimming left V 3 bases short and J 8 bases short, with 16 bases between. CDR3 protein: CASSFASGVEEKLFF. In DNA, the CDR3 is TGTGCCAGCAGTTTTGCGTCAGGGGTAGAAGAAAAACTGTTTTTT.

The chain is built from TRBV29-1 and TRBJ1-1; no definite D call. Trimming removed 6 bases from V and 4 bases from J, with 6 bases in between. There are 10 residues in the CDR3. In germline, CDR1 is SQVTM, CDR2 ANQGSEA. Written as DNA, the CDR3 is TGCAGCGTGCGAGTCACTGAAGCTTTCTTT. This sequence encodes CSVRVTEAFF.

The V and J genes are TRBV5-1 and TRBJ2-3; D unresolved. Germline CDR1 is SGHRS and CDR2 is YFSETQ. V was clipped by 0 bases and J by 7 bases, with 9 bases between them. The CDR3 contains 13 residues. The CDR3 loop is CASSLDAANTQYF. The CDR3 region has the DNA TGCGCCAGCAGCTTGGACGCAGCGAATACGCAGTATTTT.

This chain joins TRBV4-1 and TRBJ2-7; 9 nucleotides line up with TRBD1. Germline lookup yields CDR1 MGHRA and CDR2 YSYEKL. The trim removed 2 bases at V and 4 bases at J, leaving 6 bases unmatched. This CDR3 region has 15 residues. The CDR3 is CASSQQGQGMYEQYF. CDR3 DNA sequence: TGCGCCAGCAGCCAACAGGGACAGGGTATGTACGAGCAGTACTTC.

The chain joins TRBV20-1 to TRBJ2-7, with TRBD2 identical over 10 bases. Germline V gives CDR1 DFQATT, CDR2 SNEGSKA (reference sequence). V lost 6 bases and J lost 4; bases outside the gene matches: 9. The CDR3 spans 14 residues. In nucleotides, the CDR3 is TGCAGTGCCCGCTCTAGCGGGAGCTTATACGAGCAGTACTTC. The encoded protein is CSARSSGSLYEQYF.

V usage is TRBV9 and J usage is TRBJ1-1; D unresolved. CDR3 length: 13 amino acids. V dropped 3 bases and J dropped 2 bases, with 8 bases sitting between them. Per germline, CDR1 SGDLS and CDR2 YYNGEE. In DNA, the CDR3 is TGTGCCAGCAGCGCCCAGACAAACACTGAAGCTTTCTTT. This sequence encodes CASSAQTNTEAFF.

This clonotype appeared a few times. V is TRBV11-2 and J is TRBJ2-6; D is undetermined. V lost 4 bases to trimming and J lost 1 base, with 8 bases between them. The CDR3 sequence is 15 residues long. From germline, CDR1 is SGHAT and CDR2 FQNNGV. The CDR3 loop reads CASSSRPSGANVLTF. In DNA, the CDR3 is TGTGCCAGCAGCTCGAGACCTTCTGGGGCCAACGTCCTGACTTTC.

The chain is built from TRBV4-3 and TRBJ1-1, with 9 bases lining up with TRBD1. CDR1 is LGHNA, CDR2 YSLEER, per germline. The CDR3 runs 13 residues. V shed 4 bases and J 7 bases; nucleotides not matched to a gene: 4. The CDR3: CASSPGQGYEAFF. The CDR3 DNA reads TGCGCCAGCAGCCCGGGACAGGGTTATGAAGCTTTCTTT.

The chain combines TRBV25-1 with TRBJ2-7; 10 bases are shared with TRBD1. This CDR3 is 14 amino acids long. The V segment lost 8 bases and the J segment 2 bases; nucleotides outside the gene matches: 6. Germline lookup yields CDR1 MGHDK and CDR2 SYGVNS. CDR3 nucleotide sequence: TGTGCCAGCTCCGGGACAGGGGTTCCCTACGAGCAGTACTTC. Its protein is CASSGTGVPYEQYF.

The J gene is TRBJ2-5, the V gene TRBV24-1; 10 bases are a match to TRBD2. CDR1 and CDR2 (germline): KGHDR, SFDVKD. V was pared by 4 bases and J by 5 bases, with 6 bases of the junction left unmatched. The CDR3 is 15 amino acids. CDR3 DNA: TGTGCCACCAGTGAACCTTCTAGCGGGAGCGAGACCCAGTACTTC. This encodes CATSEPSSGSETQYF.

This clonotype has just a few counts. CDR3 nucleotides: TGTGCCAGCAGTTTTGACAAAACCTACGAGCAGTACTTC. Residues: CASSFDKTYEQYF. The V and J genes are TRBV6-2 or TRBV6-3 and TRBJ2-7; D remains unclear. Germline loops: CDR1 MNHEY, CDR2 SVGEGT. V shed 4 bases and J shed 2 bases, with 9 bases lying between them. The CDR3 extends over 13 amino acids.

This clonotype has just a few counts. The chain is built from TRBV5-1 and TRBJ1-2, with D tentatively TRBD1 (6 bases). This CDR3 is 16 amino acids long. V gave up 2 bases and J gave up 1 base, with 15 bases separating them. Germline V gene sequence: CDR1 SGHRS, CDR2 YFSETQ. The CDR3 nucleotides read TGCGCCAGCAGCTTTAGGGGGTCGGGGATTAACTATGGCTACACCTTC. It is translated as CASSFRGSGINYGYTF.

Turning to this clonotype: A read error is possible here, since a much larger clone lies one base away. The chain employs TRBV7-2 and TRBJ1-2, with D possibly matching TRBD1 (5 bases). Trimming took off 4 bases at V and 4 bases at J, with 16 bases between the two ends. The germline CDR1 and CDR2 sequences are SGHTA and FQGNSA. The CDR3 extends over 15 amino acids. The CDR3 DNA follows: TGTGCCAGCAGCTCTAAGAGGCAGGGTTGCTATGGCTACACCTTC. Translating it yields CASSSKRQGCYGYTF.

The chain is built from TRBV19 and TRBJ2-5; 9 bases match TRBD2. This CDR3 contains 15 residues. With 9 bases clipped from V and 4 bases from J, the junction kept 12 bases outside the gene matches. Per germline, CDR1 LNHDA and CDR2 SQIVND (reference sequence). The CDR3 here is CASRTSAPEGETQYF. CDR3 bases: TGTGCCAGCCGGACTAGCGCGCCTGAGGGAGAGACCCAGTACTTC.

This clonotype occurred a few times. This sequence joins TRBV20-1 and TRBJ2-1; the D is unclear. The CDR3 is made up of 13 amino acids. Germline V gene lookup returns CDR1 DFQATT and CDR2 SNEGSKA (reference sequence). Trimming took off 0 bases at V and 9 bases at J, with 12 bases between the two ends. Here the CDR3 reads CSARDRFFGEQFF. The CDR3 nucleotides are TGCAGTGCTAGAGATCGGTTCTTCGGTGAGCAGTTCTTC.

This chain uses TRBV4-1 with TRBJ2-7, with 8 positions matching TRBD1. The junction had 8 bases not matched to a gene; V was cut back by 0 bases and J by 4 bases. Looked up from germline, CDR1 is MGHRA and CDR2 is YSYEKL. The length of the CDR3 is 16 residues. Written as DNA, the CDR3 is TGCGCCAGCAGCCAAGAGACCGCAGGGGGCAGGTACGAGCAGTACTTC. Translated, it gives CASSQETAGGRYEQYF.

This clonotype has more than one count but fewer than ten. V and J are TRBV5-5 and TRBJ2-7; 8 nucleotides agree with TRBD2. With 3 bases clipped from V and 0 bases from J, the junction kept 8 bases outside the gene matches. CDR3 length: 16 residues. From germline, CDR1 is SGHKS and CDR2 YYEKEE (reference sequence). The DNA of the CDR3 is TGTGCCAGCAGCTCCCCAACTAGCGGAAGCTCCTACGAGCAGTACTTC. The encoded protein is CASSSPTSGSSYEQYF.

In its sample, this clonotype was seen a few times. This sequence joins TRBV28 and TRBJ2-1; 10 bases line up with TRBD2. CDR3 length: 15 amino acids. Germline V gene data show CDR1 as MDHEN and CDR2 as SYDVKM. V dropped 6 bases and J dropped 4; count of bases not matched to a gene: 6. The CDR3 sequence is CASSPTSGIYNEQFF. In DNA, the CDR3 is TGTGCCAGCAGCCCTACTAGCGGGATTTACAATGAGCAGTTCTTC. The variable domain in full, completed from reference TRBV28 and TRBJ2-1, reads DVKVTQSSRYLVKRTGEKVFLECVQDMDHENMFWYRQDPGLGLRLIYFSYDVKMKEKGDIPEGYSVSREKKERFSLILESASTNQTSMYLCASSPTSGIYNEQFFGPGTRLTVL.

This chain joins TRBV27 and TRBJ1-1; TRBD1 is a possible D gene (6 bases). Trimming left V 9 bases short and J 4 bases short, with 18 bases between. The CDR3 is 14 amino acids. Looked up from germline, CDR1 is MNHEY and CDR2 is SMNVEV (reference sequence). The CDR3 spells CASYPGEVSTEAFF. DNA for the CDR3: TGTGCCAGTTATCCAGGGGAGGTGAGCACTGAAGCTTTCTTT.

V gene TRBV4-3 combines with J gene TRBJ2-5; 9 nucleotides agree with TRBD1. The CDR3 consists of 15 residues. CDR1 and CDR2 from the germline V gene are LGHNA and YSLEER. After removal of 4 bases from V and 3 bases from J, the junction contained 6 bases not matched to a gene. The CDR3 region is CASSRRDRVEETQYF. CDR3 in DNA: TGCGCCAGCAGCCGCCGGGACAGGGTCGAAGAGACCCAGTACTTC.

This clonotype was recorded a few times. CDR3 sequence (DNA): TGTGCCAGCAGTGAAGGTGGAGTCCTAGCCAAAAACATTCAGTACTTC. Its protein is CASSEGGVLAKNIQYF. This rearrangement joins TRBV2 to TRBJ2-4; D unclear. The V end was cut by 1 base, the J end by 0 bases, with 10 bases between. Germline values: CDR1 SNHLY, CDR2 FYNNEI. The CDR3 runs 16 residues.

This sequence joins TRBV3-1 and TRBJ2-2, with TRBD1 matching 10 bases. The CDR3 covers 13 residues. V trimming: 8 bases; J trimming: 7 bases; junction bases outside the gene matches: 4. Germline CDR1 and CDR2: LGHDT and YNNKEL (reference sequence). CDR3 coding DNA: TGTGCCAGCGGGGACAGGGGATGCGGGGAGCTGTTTTTT. Protein sequence: CASGDRGCGELFF.

This clonotype appeared a few times. J is TRBJ2-1 and V is TRBV7-3, with D possibly called TRBD1 or TRBD2 (5 bases each). This CDR3 comprises 13 residues. The germline gives CDR1 SGHTA, CDR2 FQGTGA. The V gene lost 5 bases and the J gene lost 6 bases, with 11 bases spanning the gap. The DNA for the CDR3 is TGTGCCAGCAGCGTATCGGGGACCAATGAGCAGTTCTTC. It specifies CASSVSGTNEQFF.

This rearrangement joins TRBV20-1 to TRBJ2-7; TRBD2 matches 14 bases. This CDR3 contains 17 residues. Germline loops: CDR1 DFQATT, CDR2 SNEGSKA (reference sequence). V gave up 5 bases and J gave up 5 bases; unmatched junction bases: 14. The CDR3 loop reads CSAPQRTSGRFFHEQYF. The CDR3 nucleotides read TGCAGTGCTCCCCAAAGGACTAGCGGGAGGTTCTTCCACGAGCAGTACTTC.

This clonotype was counted a few times. The chain combines TRBV7-9 with TRBJ1-1; D possibly corresponds to TRBD1 (6 bases). Germline V gives CDR1 SEHNR, CDR2 FQNEAQ (reference sequence). The ends were cut back, 4 bases at V and 3 bases at J, with 15 bases in the middle. The CDR3 spans 15 residues. As DNA, the CDR3 is TGTGCCAGCAGCTCCCTTACGGGGGCCGACACTGAAGCTTTCTTT. Translated: CASSSLTGADTEAFF.